This TCR beta chain was identified during a study of T cell changes during pregnancy in multiple sclerosis (dated by TCRdb to the late 2010s). The study in broad terms: The study looked at changes in the T cell repertoire across pregnancy in women with multiple sclerosis.

CDR1 is given as SGHDT and CDR2 as YYEEEE, both from the germline V gene. The CDR3 goes from the cysteine to the phenylalanine over 13 residues. The DNA shown is the 39-base CDR3, in frame from base 1. Trimming removed 3 bases from V and 2 bases from J, leaving 9 bases between the germline ends. The library came from the immunoSEQ multiplex PCR assay. TCRdb's version of the immuneACCESS table is confined to in-frame rearrangements and falls short of the full clone set. An unresolved V gene accounts for under half of the shortfall where checked; the remainder is of unknown origin. This sample is represented by about 49,000 clones; approximately 95% of them were singletons. The ten largest make up 5.9% of the sample. About this clone itself: Its antigen remains unidentified. Per-nucleotide qualities are absent, and no much larger clonotype sits a single base away.

The chain links TRBV5-6 with TRBJ2-7, and TRBD1 may be the D gene, going by 5 matching bases. This TCR derives from a female donor with multiple sclerosis, enrolled in a pregnancy study. The source material was CD8+ T cells from peripheral blood mononuclear cells, sampled in the first trimester of pregnancy. The nucleotides are TGTGCCAGCAGCTGGGGCAGTACCTACGAGCAGTACTTC. Its amino acids are CASSWGSTYEQYF.